Listed below are T cell receptor beta chains from one sample, sequenced in a study of cytomegalovirus exposure and HLA in healthy donors. Assay used: immunoSEQ multiplex PCR; TCRdb lists only in-frame clones, some missing. Of about 180,000 clones listed, 65% to 80% were seen once; the top ten hold around 3.1%. Sequenced: PBMCs. Source of these receptors: a woman aged 50 to 60 in good health and CMV-seropositive. Each CDR3 is given with its conserved first and last residue. The order of the fields is J gene, V gene, D gene, CDR3 protein. The D gene is left open where the match is weak.

J: TRBJ1-4
V: TRBV27
D: TRBD1
CDR3: CASSRYYRGPATNEKLFF

J: TRBJ1-3
V: TRBV4-2
D: TRBD1
CDR3: CASSQETGEGNTIYF

J: TRBJ1-1
V: TRBV5-6
D: -
CDR3: CASSLDRLNTEAFF

J: TRBJ1-4
V: TRBV5-1
D: -
CDR3: CASRAGDGEKLFF

J: TRBJ1-1
V: TRBV7-6
D: -
CDR3: CASRQRVDTEAFF

J: TRBJ2-3
V: TRBV28
D: -
CDR3: CASSLLEGGDTQYF

J: TRBJ1-4
V: TRBV2
D: TRBD1
CDR3: CASREQGAANEKLFF

J: TRBJ1-5
V: TRBV16
D: TRBD1
CDR3: CASSWNPGRGFNQPQHF

J: TRBJ1-2
V: TRBV6-5
D: -
CDR3: CASSYARGVGGYTF

J: TRBJ1-6
V: TRBV5-6
D: -
CDR3: CASSFGDLFNSPLHF

J: TRBJ2-2
V: TRBV2
D: -
CDR3: CASHRVGPGELFF

J: TRBJ2-1
V: TRBV7-3
D: TRBD2
CDR3: CASSDGLAGPSIQFF

J: TRBJ1-1
V: TRBV19
D: -
CDR3: CASSMARGPMNTEAFF

J: TRBJ2-1
V: TRBV11-3
D: -
CDR3: CASSPRPPGQFF

J: TRBJ2-3
V: TRBV13
D: -
CDR3: CASSFGGTVGTDTQYF

J: TRBJ2-3
V: TRBV5-1
D: TRBD2
CDR3: CASSLGLAGEADTQYF

J: TRBJ2-7
V: TRBV19
D: -
CDR3: CASSMSRGPTYEQYF

J: TRBJ2-1
V: TRBV18
D: -
CDR3: CASSRTRDYNEQFF

J: TRBJ2-3
V: TRBV30
D: TRBD1
CDR3: CAWSGQGPDTQYF

J: TRBJ1-1
V: TRBV10-3
D: -
CDR3: CAISESGQATEAFF

J: TRBJ2-3
V: TRBV6-1
D: -
CDR3: CASSDRALTDTQYF

J: TRBJ1-4
V: TRBV5-6
D: TRBD1
CDR3: CASSFTGDKLFF

J: TRBJ2-1
V: TRBV2
D: TRBD1
CDR3: CASRGGQGILDEQFF

J: TRBJ2-7
V: TRBV2
D: -
CDR3: CASGGGPGYEQYF

J: TRBJ2-7
V: TRBV7-9
D: -
CDR3: CASSPKSSYEQYF

J: TRBJ2-7
V: TRBV28
D: TRBD1
CDR3: CASSSPGQGSAYEQYF

J: TRBJ1-3
V: TRBV9
D: -
CDR3: CASSVVGGAGNTIYF

J: -
V: TRBV27
D: TRBD1
CDR3: CASSRRGRAEQYF

J: TRBJ2-7
V: TRBV7-9
D: TRBD1
CDR3: CASSTTGTGAYEQYF

J: TRBJ2-5
V: TRBV5-4
D: TRBD1
CDR3: CASSYRTGGGETQYF

J: TRBJ1-3
V: TRBV30
D: -
CDR3: CAWSEGGPGNTIYF

J: TRBJ1-6
V: TRBV2
D: TRBD1
CDR3: CASSGQGVGNSPLHF

J: TRBJ1-1
V: TRBV14
D: TRBD1
CDR3: CASRLTGYTEAFF

J: TRBJ2-2
V: TRBV7-2
D: -
CDR3: CASSLTGAGELFF